This T cell receptor beta chain was identified during a study of shared clonotypes between healthy human individuals. Using immunoSEQ multiplex PCR, the repertoire was profiled, and TCRdb retains in-frame clones only, with some absent. The data contain roughly 1 million clones, under 80% of them singletons. The CDR3 extends over 16 amino acids. Germline V CDR1 and CDR2: SGHRS, YFSETQ. Trimming shortened V by 1 base and J by 0 bases, and 10 bases separated the two germline ends. V is TRBV5-1 and J is TRBJ1-4; the D is unclear. Sequenced material: memory CD4+ T cells sorted from blood. Subset of the sample: CD45RA-negative fraction. The source is a man in his late teens or twenties in good health. The DNA for the CDR3 is TGCGCCAGCAGCTTGTCCCCCGGGACAACTAATGAAAAACTGTTTTTT. This sequence encodes CASSLSPGTTNEKLFF.